What follows describes a single T cell receptor beta chain. Its antigen is currently unknown. V gave up 0 bases and J gave up 6 bases, with 13 bases separating them. CDR1 is SGDLS, CDR2 YYNGEE, per germline. The CDR3 has 15 amino acids. TCRdb's copy holds only in-frame clones and misses some; the assay was immunoSEQ multiplex PCR. The sample lists around 23,000 clones, 93% seen once, with roughly 0.58% in the top ten. This specimen comes from a study of graft-versus-host responses after intestinal transplantation. Whole-study context: Uniformly, recipients were administered anti-thymocyte globulin induction with subsequent tacrolimus and steroids for roughly three years. Study-level points and caveats: Allografts carried high graft-versus-host to host-versus-graft clonal ratios in patients having graft-donor T cell macrochimerism. Recipient marrow showed GvH clones, some seen first in ileum or blood. Peak levels of circulating GvH clones tracked with early post-transplant HvG declines.

J is TRBJ1-5 and V is TRBV9; possibly TRBD1 for D (5 bases). Sample: PBMCs, taken 18 days after transplant. This TCR came from a human patient who received an intestinal transplant, so some T cells may come from the graft donor. In DNA form, the CDR3 reads TGTGCCAGCAGCGTAGTGGGGGGGTTCTTTCAGCCCCAGCATTTT. It yields the protein CASSVVGGFFQPQHF.